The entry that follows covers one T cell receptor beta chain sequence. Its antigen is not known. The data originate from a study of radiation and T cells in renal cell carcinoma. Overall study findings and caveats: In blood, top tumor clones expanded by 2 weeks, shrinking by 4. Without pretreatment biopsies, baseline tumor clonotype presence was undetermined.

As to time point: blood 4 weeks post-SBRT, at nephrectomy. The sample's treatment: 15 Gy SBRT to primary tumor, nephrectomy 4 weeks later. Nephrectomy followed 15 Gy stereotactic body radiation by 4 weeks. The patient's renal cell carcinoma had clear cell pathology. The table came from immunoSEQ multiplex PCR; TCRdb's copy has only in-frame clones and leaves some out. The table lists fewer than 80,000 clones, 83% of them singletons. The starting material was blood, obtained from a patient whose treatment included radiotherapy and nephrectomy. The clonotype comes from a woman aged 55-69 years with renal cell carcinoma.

CDR3 residues: CASRVGGTGREKLFF. CDR3 nucleotide sequence: TGTGCCAGCAGAGTCGGAGGCACGGGCCGTGAAAAACTGTTTTTT. This chain connects TRBV28 to TRBJ1-4, with unresolved D. The CDR3 extends over 15 amino acids. V lost 6 bases and J lost 7, with 18 bases in between. CDR1 and CDR2 from the germline V gene are MDHEN and SYDVKM.